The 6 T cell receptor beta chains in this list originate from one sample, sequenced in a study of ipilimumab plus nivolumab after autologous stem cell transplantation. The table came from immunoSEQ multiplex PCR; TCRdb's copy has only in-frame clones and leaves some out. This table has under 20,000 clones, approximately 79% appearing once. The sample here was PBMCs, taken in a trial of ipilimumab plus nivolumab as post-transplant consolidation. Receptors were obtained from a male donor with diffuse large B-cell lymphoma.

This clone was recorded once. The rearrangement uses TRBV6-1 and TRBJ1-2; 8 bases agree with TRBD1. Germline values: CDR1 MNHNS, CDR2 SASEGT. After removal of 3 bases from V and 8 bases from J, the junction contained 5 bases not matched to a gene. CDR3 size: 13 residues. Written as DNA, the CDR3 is TGTGCCAGCAGTGAGGGACAGGACCGGGGCTACACCTTC. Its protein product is CASSEGQDRGYTF.

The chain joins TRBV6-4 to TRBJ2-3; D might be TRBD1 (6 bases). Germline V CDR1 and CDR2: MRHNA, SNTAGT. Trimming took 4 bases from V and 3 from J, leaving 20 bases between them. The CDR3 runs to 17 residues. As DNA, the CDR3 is TGTGCCAGCAGTGCCAAACCCAGACAGGCTGGGACAGATACGCAGTATTTT. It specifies CASSAKPRQAGTDTQYF.

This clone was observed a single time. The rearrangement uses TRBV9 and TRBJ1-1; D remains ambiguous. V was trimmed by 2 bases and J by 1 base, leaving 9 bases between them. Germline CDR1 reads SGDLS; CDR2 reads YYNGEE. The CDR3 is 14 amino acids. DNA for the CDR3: TGTGCCAGCAGCGTTATGGCCAGGAACACTGAAGCTTTCTTT. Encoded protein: CASSVMARNTEAFF. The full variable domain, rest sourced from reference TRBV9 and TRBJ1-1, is DSGVTQTPKHLITATGQRVTLRCSPRSGDLSVYWYQQSLDQGLQFLIQYYNGEERAKGNILERFSAQQFPDLHSELNLSSLELGDSALYFCASSVMARNTEAFFGQGTRLTVV.

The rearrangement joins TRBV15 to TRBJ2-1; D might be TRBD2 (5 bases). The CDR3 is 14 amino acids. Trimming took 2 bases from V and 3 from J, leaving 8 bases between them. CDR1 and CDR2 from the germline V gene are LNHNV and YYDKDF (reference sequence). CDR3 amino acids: CATSRQTIYNEQFF. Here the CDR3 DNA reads TGTGCCACCAGCAGACAGACTATCTACAATGAGCAGTTCTTC.

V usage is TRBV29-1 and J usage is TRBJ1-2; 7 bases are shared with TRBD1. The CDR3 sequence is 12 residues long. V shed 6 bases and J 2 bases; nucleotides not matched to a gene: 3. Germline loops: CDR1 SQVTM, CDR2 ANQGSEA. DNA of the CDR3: TGCAGCGTCCCGACAGGGAACTATGGCTACACCTTC. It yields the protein CSVPTGNYGYTF.

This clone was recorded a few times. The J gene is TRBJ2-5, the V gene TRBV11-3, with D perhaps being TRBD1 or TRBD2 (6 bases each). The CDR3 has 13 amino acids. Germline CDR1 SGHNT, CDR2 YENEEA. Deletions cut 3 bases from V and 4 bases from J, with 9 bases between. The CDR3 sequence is CASSLKGGETQYF. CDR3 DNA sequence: TGTGCCAGCAGCTTGAAGGGGGGAGAGACCCAGTACTTC.